This T cell receptor (beta chain) originates from a study of cytomegalovirus exposure and HLA in healthy donors. Study-wide results and limits: Most TCRs appeared rarely, but some public TCRs recurred in many donors. Three of the chains that were CMV-associated were confirmed in vitro to be specific for CMV antigens. In a later analysis, a genetic analysis reported fewer productive-TCR N-insertions in an Asian-associated ancestry cluster than the cohort average.

Trimming took off 6 bases at V and 3 bases at J, with 26 bases between the two ends. This CDR3 is built from 18 residues. CDR1 LNHDA and CDR2 SQIVND come from the germline V gene (reference sequence). Primers: 60 Vbeta forward and 13 Jbeta reverse. Original analysis: In a later analysis, the count reached some 75 million unique TCR beta chains, with 9 million to 11 million shared. TCRdb's copy holds only in-frame clones and misses some; the assay was immunoSEQ multiplex PCR. V, J and clone size are taken as reported in that table, and D and trimming were inferred from the DNA itself. The table records approximately 110,000 clones, around 75% of them present only once. Concerning this clone itself: Its antigen remains unknown.

This sequence originates from a man aged 25-45 years in good health and CMV-seronegative. The specimen sequenced was PBMCs. This sequence joins TRBV19 and TRBJ1-2; tentatively, D is TRBD1 (5 bases). CDR3 sequence (DNA): TGTGCCAGTAGGGACGGGACTTTACCCTATACCGATTACTATGGCTACACCTTC. It is translated as CASRDGTLPYTDYYGYTF.